These T cell receptor beta chains were read from a single sample in a study of OX40 agonist ivuxolimab in advanced cancers. Profiling relied on immunoSEQ multiplex PCR, and the TCRdb table lists in-frame clones only, not all of them. Here the sample spans fewer than 40,000 clones, about 80% being singletons. The material sequenced was CD4+ or CD8+ T cells sorted from blood, taken in a trial of the OX40 agonist ivuxolimab. The receptors were gathered from an adult with an advanced solid tumor such as melanoma, head and neck, liver or kidney cancer. Both conserved end residues are part of each CDR3. A D gene is named only where the DNA matches it firmly. Size is omitted from some rows. Given values are once, few, many or a class for expanded clones.

NA	TRBV2	TRBJ1-1	NA	TGTGCCAGCAGTGAAAACGGTATGAGCACTGAAGCTTTCTTT	CASSENGMSTEAFF
NA	TRBV6-4	TRBJ2-3	once	TGTGCCAGCAGTCGGGACTCCCCAGCAGATACGCAGTATTTT	CASSRDSPADTQYF
NA	TRBV5-1	TRBJ1-6	NA	TGCGCCAGCAGCTTGGGCTCCTATAATTCACCCCTCCACTTT	CASSLGSYNSPLHF
NA	TRBV4-1	TRBJ2-7	once	TGCGCCAGCAGCCAGCCCCACACCACCTACGAGCAGTACTTC	CASSQPHTTYEQYF
NA	TRBV10-2	TRBJ2-4	NA	TGCGCCACCGGGACTTCCGCCAAAAACATTCAGTACTTC	CATGTSAKNIQYF
NA	TRBV2	TRBJ2-1	medium-sized	TGTGCCAGCAGTGGTCGCAATGAGCAGTTCTTC	CASSGRNEQFF
NA	TRBV5-6	TRBJ1-6	NA	TGTGCCAGCAGCTACCAGAACTATAATTCACCCCTCCACTTT	CASSYQNYNSPLHF
TRBD1	TRBV10-3	TRBJ1-3	once	TGTGCCATCAGTGCACCGGGGGACAGGGGCAGAAACACCATATATTTT	CAISAPGDRGRNTIYF
NA	TRBV5-1	TRBJ1-6	few	TGCGCCAGCAGCTTGGGGCCGGGGAGCCATGCACGAGGGGGAGATTATAATTCACCCCTCCACTTT	CASSLGPGSHARGGDYNSPLHF
TRBD1	TRBV5-1	TRBJ1-1	NA	TGCGCCAGCAGCCGGACAGGGGGCGAGGGAACTGAAGCTTTCTTT	CASSRTGGEGTEAFF
TRBD1	TRBV28	TRBJ2-1	NA	TGTGCCAGCAGTTCGGACAGGGCCTATGAGCAGTTCTTC	CASSSDRAYEQFF
NA	TRBV10-2	TRBJ1-2	few	TGCGCCAGCCTCGGGGGGCTCAGGGATGGCTACACCTTC	CASLGGLRDGYTF
TRBD1	TRBV5-1	TRBJ2-5	NA	TGCGCCAGCAGCTTAAGGGCAGGGGGCCGGGAGACCCAGTACTTC	CASSLRAGGRETQYF
TRBD2	TRBV5-4	TRBJ2-5	few	TGTGCCAGCAGCTCGGGAGCCGGGACTAGCGGTCGGGAGACCCAGTACTTC	CASSSGAGTSGRETQYF
NA	TRBV11-2	TRBJ1-2	NA	TGTGCCAGCAGCTTAGAATTGGACAGTCCCTCTGGCTACACCTTC	CASSLELDSPSGYTF
NA	TRBV11-2	TRBJ2-1	NA	TGTGCCAGCAGCTTATGGTCCTACAATGAGCAGTTCTTC	CASSLWSYNEQFF
NA	TRBV10-3	TRBJ2-5	NA	TGTGCCATCAGTGTAGGGGTCCAAGAGACCCAGTACTTC	CAISVGVQETQYF
NA	TRBV5-1	TRBJ2-7	NA	TGCGCCAGCAGCTTGGCCGGGTCCCCGAGCCCCTACGAGCAGTACTTC	CASSLAGSPSPYEQYF
NA	TRBV7-2	TRBJ2-5	NA	TGTGCCAGCAGCCCTAGATACGGCCCTCAAGAGACCCAGTACTTC	CASSPRYGPQETQYF
NA	TRBV5-1	TRBJ1-4	NA	TGCGCCAGCAGCGGAGGAGGGGGTGAAAAACTGTTTTTT	CASSGGGGEKLFF
NA	TRBV11-3	TRBJ2-3	NA	TGTGCCAGCAGCAAAACAGATACGCAGTATTTT	CASSKTDTQYF
NA	TRBV27	TRBJ2-5	NA	TGTGCCAGCAGTTTGTGGCAGGGGGAGACCCAGTACTTC	CASSLWQGETQYF
TRBD1	TRBV5-4	TRBJ1-2	NA	TGTGCCAGCAGCACCTCCAGACAGGGGGCGTGGTATGGCTACACCTTC	CASSTSRQGAWYGYTF
NA	TRBV5-1	TRBJ2-1	NA	TGCGCCAGCAGCTTGGGTCGGATGAGCTCCTACAATGGGCAGTTCTTC	CASSLGRMSSYNGQFF
NA	TRBV5-6	TRBJ2-7	NA	TGTGCCAGCAGCCAGAGGCAGGTCGTAGTGGGCGAGCAGTACTTC	CASSQRQVVVGEQYF
NA	TRBV27	TRBJ1-2	NA	TGTGCCAGCAGTCCTCGTCTTAGGACCCATGGCTACACCTTC	CASSPRLRTHGYTF
NA	TRBV19	TRBJ2-7	NA	TGTGCCAGTAGTTTGGGAGGCTACGAGCAGTACTTC	CASSLGGYEQYF
TRBD1	TRBV28	TRBJ2-7	NA	TGTGCCAGCAGTTTCAGTGGACCGGGACAGCTACGAGAGCAGTACTTC	CASSFSGPGQLREQYF